A selection of T cell receptor beta chains follows, all from one sample in a study of T-cell reconstitution after alpha-beta-depleted transplantation in children. TCRdb re-derived calls from the PCR reads in MiXCR, one entry per CDR3 protein. This table holds a few hundred thousand distinct CDR3 sequences, about an eighth found once. The sample in question was PBMCs, obtained from the stem cell graft. Receptors originate from a human donor who donated a stem cell graft to a child with Fanconi anemia. The CDR3 runs from the conserved cysteine through the conserved F or W. D genes are given only for firm matches. For some rows the clone size is stated as once, few or many, or as a class when expanded; others skip it.

size	J	V	D	CDR3	DNA
many	TRBJ1-4	TRBV12-3/TRBV12-4	.	CASSLRAAGEKLFF	TGTGCCAGCAGTTTGAGGGCGGCCGGAGAAAAACTGTTTTTT
few	TRBJ1-1	TRBV12-3/TRBV12-4	.	CASSLAGGRTEAFF	TGTGCCAGCAGTTTAGCGGGAGGGCGGACTGAAGCTTTCTTT
many	TRBJ2-1	TRBV9	.	CASSKTSANNEQFF	TGTGCCAGCAGCAAGACTAGTGCTAACAATGAGCAGTTCTTC
few	TRBJ2-7	TRBV2	TRBD2	CASSPLAGESYEQYF	TGTGCCAGCAGTCCCCTAGCGGGGGAGTCATACGAGCAGTACTTC
few	TRBJ1-6	TRBV4-3	TRBD1	CASSQKTGGNSPLHF	TGCGCCAGCAGCCAGAAGACAGGGGGTAATTCACCCCTCCACTTT
few	TRBJ1-1	TRBV5-1	.	CASSFPSGAEAFF	TGCGCCAGCAGCTTCCCTTCGGGGGCTGAAGCTTTCTTT
.	TRBJ1-5	TRBV5-8	.	CASSLEGQYNQPQHF	TGTGCCAGCAGCTTGGAAGGCCAGTACAATCAGCCCCAGCATTTT
few	TRBJ1-5	TRBV28	.	CASGRGVNSNQPQHF	TGTGCCAGCGGGAGAGGTGTTAATAGCAATCAGCCCCAGCATTTT
.	TRBJ1-3	TRBV6-5	TRBD1	CASSYNRGTLSGNTIYF	TGTGCCAGCAGTTATAACAGGGGGACCCTCTCTGGAAACACCATATATTTT
few	TRBJ2-2	TRBV20-1	TRBD2	CSAQGTSGDLTGELFF	TGCAGTGCCCAGGGAACTAGCGGCGATTTGACCGGGGAGCTGTTTTTT
.	TRBJ1-1	TRBV12-3/TRBV12-4	.	CASRRTDYDTEAFF	TGTGCCAGCAGACGGACAGATTATGACACTGAAGCTTTCTTT